Following are 22 T cell receptor beta chains from one sample sequenced in a study of PD-1 blockade in classical Hodgkin lymphoma (dated by TCRdb to 2018 to 2021). The time point label of this sample denotes: cycle 2 day 1 (C2D1) of nivolumab. All trial patients had relapsed after autologous stem cell transplantation, with cohorts A, B and C differing in prior brentuximab vedotin exposure. Library method: the immunoSEQ multiplex PCR assay. Entries here come from immuneACCESS through TCRdb and include only in-frame sequences with V and J called. Some clones fail to appear in such tables; in the studies checked, an unresolved V gene covers under half of the shortfall, and the cause of the remainder is unknown. In all, the sample holds 90,000 or so clones, and about 90% of those were seen once. About 2.7% of the sample is in the top ten clones. The sequenced sample was peripheral blood mononuclear cells (PBMCs), obtained before the second cycle of nivolumab. Receptor source: a human donor with classical Hodgkin lymphoma.

This clone was picked up one time. The V and J genes are TRBV7-8 and TRBJ2-7; maybe TRBD1 (6 bases). The ends were cut back, 5 bases at V and 6 bases at J, with 14 bases in the middle. CDR3 size: 13 residues. Per germline, CDR1 SGHVS and CDR2 FQNEAQ. The CDR3 spells CASSTTGFGEQYF. In nucleotides, the CDR3 is TGTGCCAGCAGCACGACAGGTTTCGGCGAGCAGTACTTC.

This chain links TRBV6-5 with TRBJ1-1; 7 positions match TRBD1. Per the germline V gene, CDR1 is MNHEY and CDR2 is SVGAGI. After removal of 2 bases from V and 8 bases from J, the junction contained 8 bases not matched to a gene. The CDR3 totals 14 residues. The CDR3 nucleotides read TGTGCCAGCAGTTACCTGGAAGGGGGACAGGAAGCTTTCTTT. Protein: CASSYLEGGQEAFF.

The chain is built from TRBV5-1 and TRBJ2-1; 14 bases align to TRBD2. Looked up from germline, CDR1 is SGHRS and CDR2 is YFSETQ. V lost 0 bases and J lost 2; bases outside the gene matches: 13. The CDR3 has 21 residues. CDR3 protein: CASSLVGAGTSGRKTYNEQFF. CDR3 nucleotides: TGCGCCAGCAGCTTGGTGGGCGCAGGGACTAGCGGGAGAAAAACCTACAATGAGCAGTTCTTC.

The chain carries TRBV6-1 and TRBJ1-1, with D unclear. This CDR3 is 13 amino acids long. The V end lost 3 bases, the J end lost 10 bases, and 15 bases lay between the germline ends. Germline V gene data show CDR1 as MNHNS and CDR2 as SASEGT. The CDR3 is CASSDRSVSAAFF. CDR3 nucleotide sequence: TGTGCCAGCAGTGACAGATCGGTTTCTGCAGCTTTCTTT.

This clone was seen once. V gene TRBV5-1 combines with J gene TRBJ2-2, with TRBD1 matching 7 bases. Trimming removed 6 bases from V and 2 bases from J; junction bases left unmatched: 13. The CDR3 consists of 17 residues. Germline V lookup: CDR1 SGHRS, CDR2 YFSETQ. The CDR3, as DNA: TGCGCCAGCAAGATCGTAAGACAGGGCGTTAACACCGGGGAGCTGTTTTTT. Translating it yields CASKIVRQGVNTGELFF.

This clone was recorded once. V gene TRBV5-8 combines with J gene TRBJ2-3, with D uncertain. This CDR3 contains 14 residues. Germline V lookup: CDR1 SGHTS, CDR2 YDEGEE. V was pared by 7 bases and J by 0 bases, with 12 bases between. The CDR3 DNA follows: TGTGCCAGCTGGGCCGGCTTCAGCACAGATACGCAGTATTTT. It encodes CASWAGFSTDTQYF.

The CDR3 reads CASSPIVLGEENTEAFF. DNA of the CDR3: TGTGCCAGCAGCCCAATCGTCCTAGGGGAGGAGAACACTGAAGCTTTCTTT. V and J are TRBV14 and TRBJ1-1; maybe TRBD1 (5 bases). The V and J ends lost 4 bases and 1 base respectively, with 19 bases between them. Germline V gives CDR1 SGHDN, CDR2 FVKESK. The CDR3 is made up of 17 amino acids.

The chain employs TRBV6-1 and TRBJ2-5, with 7 nucleotides matching TRBD2. The CDR3 has 13 amino acids. Germline values: CDR1 MNHNS, CDR2 SASEGT. V lost 7 bases to trimming and J lost 5 bases; unmatched junction nucleotides: 7. The CDR3 sequence is CASMGGSRETQYF. Written as DNA, the CDR3 is TGTGCCAGCATGGGAGGGAGCCGGGAGACCCAGTACTTC.

The gene calls are TRBV5-1 and TRBJ1-1, with 7 positions matching TRBD1. This CDR3 has 15 amino acids. V dropped 5 bases and J dropped 0; count of bases not matched to a gene: 7. Germline-derived CDR1 and CDR2 are SGHRS and YFSETQ. In DNA form, the CDR3 reads TGCGCCAGCAGGTTTGGGACAGAAATGAACACTGAAGCTTTCTTT. Amino acids: CASRFGTEMNTEAFF.

This sequence joins TRBV6-1 and TRBJ1-1, with D unresolved. Germline assignment: CDR1 MNHNS and CDR2 SASEGT. The CDR3 length is 12 residues. Trimming pared 2 bases from V and 5 bases from J, leaving 6 bases between. CDR3 nucleotide sequence: TGTGCCAGCAGTGAATTGGGGACTGAAGCTTTCTTT. It translates to CASSELGTEAFF.

V is TRBV19 and J is TRBJ2-7, with D perhaps matching TRBD1 or TRBD2 (6 bases each). Deletions cut 5 bases from V and 7 bases from J, with 18 bases between. The CDR3 has 14 amino acids. Germline V gene lookup returns CDR1 LNHDA and CDR2 SQIVND (reference sequence). CDR3 loop: CASSGGAGEWEQYF. CDR3 nucleotide sequence: TGTGCCAGTAGTGGAGGGGCAGGGGAGTGGGAGCAGTACTTC.

The chain combines TRBV27 with TRBJ2-7; 9 positions agree with TRBD2. V was pared by 8 bases and J by 3 bases, with 5 bases of the junction left unmatched. This CDR3 comprises 13 residues. Germline CDR1 and CDR2: MNHEY and SMNVEV (reference sequence). The CDR3 nucleotides read TGTGCCAGCTCGACTAGCGGACTCTACGAGCAGTACTTC. This sequence encodes CASSTSGLYEQYF.

The chain recombines TRBV6-6 with TRBJ2-5; D remains ambiguous. The J call could be wrong; TRBJ2-7 is a better fit for the DNA end. The CDR3 spans 14 residues. Germline V gives CDR1 MNHNY, CDR2 SVGAGI (reference sequence). The CDR3 is CASSFTGPGYEQYF. CDR3 coding DNA: TGTGCCAGCAGTTTCACCGGACCAGGCTACGAGCAGTACTTC.

This chain uses TRBV27 with TRBJ2-7; 14 nucleotides match TRBD2. This CDR3 is 15 amino acids long. Per germline, CDR1 MNHEY and CDR2 SMNVEV (reference sequence). With 6 bases clipped from V and 6 bases from J, the junction kept 7 bases outside the gene matches. CDR3 protein: CASRGTSGRGSEQYF. CDR3 in DNA: TGTGCCAGCAGGGGGACTAGCGGGAGAGGGTCCGAGCAGTACTTC.

This clone showed up just once. This CDR3 reads CASSGRVPSSDHGYTF. In DNA form, the CDR3 reads TGTGCCAGCAGCGGCAGGGTCCCCAGCTCTGACCATGGCTACACCTTC. The chain joins TRBV5-4 to TRBJ1-2; weak D call: TRBD1 (5 bases). Trimming removed 4 bases at V and 6 bases at J, with 22 bases between. Germline CDR1 and CDR2: SGHNT and YYREEE (reference sequence). The CDR3 has 16 amino acids. Full variable domain (outside the CDR3, taken from reference TRBV5-4 and TRBJ1-2): ETGVTQSPTHLIKTRGQQVTLRCSSQSGHNTVSWYQQALGQGPQFIFQYYREEENGRGNFPPRFSGLQFPNYSSELNVNALELDDSALYLCASSGRVPSSDHGYTFGSGTRLTVV.

V usage is TRBV6-5 and J usage is TRBJ2-2; 7 nucleotides line up with TRBD2. With 7 bases clipped from V and 1 base from J, the junction kept 6 bases outside the gene matches. Germline V gene sequence: CDR1 MNHEY, CDR2 SVGAGI. The CDR3 is made up of 15 amino acids. The CDR3 here is CASIGGSGNTGELFF. Written as DNA, the CDR3 is TGTGCCAGCATAGGCGGGAGCGGGAACACCGGGGAGCTGTTTTTT.

V and J are TRBV7-9 and TRBJ2-3; D remains ambiguous. CDR1 is SEHNR and CDR2 is FQNEAQ in the germline V gene (reference sequence). This CDR3 has 16 amino acids. V shed 2 bases and J shed 5 bases, with 17 bases lying between them. CDR3 sequence: CASSLLSGSIQDTQYF. CDR3 nucleotide sequence: TGTGCCAGCAGCTTACTTTCCGGGTCCATACAAGATACGCAGTATTTT.

The V and J genes are TRBV29-1 and TRBJ2-4; TRBD1 aligns across 7 bases. The V gene's germline CDR1 is SQVTM and CDR2 ANQGSEA. The CDR3 is made up of 15 amino acids. The V gene end was trimmed by 4 bases and the J gene end by 0 bases; junction bases not matched to a gene: 6. In DNA form, the CDR3 reads TGCAGCGTTGGCCGGGACAGTTCAGCCAAAAACATTCAGTACTTC. Its translation is CSVGRDSSAKNIQYF.

The chain combines TRBV7-9 with TRBJ1-1; D gene unclear. This CDR3 has 14 residues. The ends were cut back, 5 bases at V and 6 bases at J, with 16 bases in the middle. The germline gives CDR1 SEHNR, CDR2 FQNEAQ (reference sequence). Here the CDR3 DNA reads TGTGCCAGCAGCACCCCGGTTGGAAAACCTGAAGCTTTCTTT. Its translation: CASSTPVGKPEAFF. Together with reference TRBV7-9 and TRBJ1-1, the CDR3 gives the full variable domain: DTGVSQNPRHKITKRGQNVTFRCDPISEHNRLYWYRQTLGQGPEFLTYFQNEAQLEKSRLLSDRFSAERPKGSFSTLEIQRTEQGDSAMYLCASSTPVGKPEAFFGQGTRLTVV.

The J gene is TRBJ2-7, the V gene TRBV5-1; D tentatively reads TRBD1 or TRBD2 (6 bases each). The CDR3 sequence is 15 residues long. Germline assignment: CDR1 SGHRS and CDR2 YFSETQ. V was shortened by 5 bases and J by 0 bases, with 15 bases between the two germline ends. For the CDR3, the DNA is TGCGCCAGCAGTAACCGAGGGGGGAGCTCCTACGAGCAGTACTTC. Its protein is CASSNRGGSSYEQYF.

This clone came up a few times. The rearrangement links TRBV10-2 to TRBJ2-1; D might be TRBD1 (5 bases). The CDR3 has 12 residues. The germline V and J ends were trimmed by 2 bases and 14 bases, with 13 bases remaining between them. Germline V lookup: CDR1 WSHSY, CDR2 SAAADI. The CDR3 here is CASSELRQPEFF. The CDR3 DNA follows: TGCGCCAGCAGTGAGCTCCGACAGCCTGAGTTCTTC.

V usage is TRBV5-1 and J usage is TRBJ1-5; D unresolved. Germline CDR1 and CDR2: SGHRS and YFSETQ. Trimming removed 4 bases from V and 0 bases from J, with 17 bases in between. The CDR3 length is 17 residues. The CDR3 DNA is TGCGCCAGCAGCCAGCCACAGAGATCCCATAGCAATCAGCCCCAGCATTTT. Translation gives CASSQPQRSHSNQPQHF.